Listed here are 5 T cell receptor beta chains from one sample, sequenced in a study of T-cell reconstitution after alpha-beta-depleted transplantation in children (dated by TCRdb to about 2016). Receptors were amplified or captured by PCR. These reads were obtained on an Illumina HiSeq 2500. TCR libraries were prepared with molecular barcoding, using unique molecular identifiers to normalize TCRbeta repertoire quantification. The raw public reads went through TCRdb reprocessing: fastp at Q25, MiXCR clone calling, in-frame beta chains kept. Rows matching on CDR3 protein sequence are summarized as one entry with the most common DNA and genes. The table for this sample lists about 600,000 distinct CDR3 sequences; approximately 10% of them were counted only once. 3.5% to 5% of the sample goes to the ten largest clones. The sequenced sample was PBMCs from the stem cell graft donor, obtained from the stem cell graft. These receptors were obtained from a human donor who donated a stem cell graft to a child with acute myeloid leukemia.

In its sample, this clonotype was seen a few times. V usage is TRBV20-1 and J usage is TRBJ2-1; D call uncertain. The germline gives CDR1 DFQATT, CDR2 SNEGSKA (reference sequence). The V end lost 5 bases, the J end lost 2 bases, and 4 bases lay between the germline ends. This CDR3 spans 11 amino acids. The DNA for the CDR3 is TGCAGTGCTGTTACCTACAATGAGCAGTTCTTC. Translated, it gives CSAVTYNEQFF.

V is TRBV6-1 and J is TRBJ1-1, with D unresolved. This CDR3 contains 14 residues. V was clipped by 6 bases and J by 2 bases, with 13 bases between them. From germline, CDR1 is MNHNS and CDR2 SASEGT. The DNA for the CDR3 is TGTGCCAGCAGCCGGGAGGGAGAAAACACTGAAGCTTTCTTT. Translated: CASSREGENTEAFF.

This clonotype was seen more than once but under ten times. J is TRBJ2-2 and V is TRBV9; D is possibly TRBD2 (5 bases). The germline V gene encodes CDR1 SGDLS and CDR2 YYNGEE. Trimming removed 2 bases at V and 7 bases at J, with 15 bases between. The CDR3 loop spans 15 amino acids. The CDR3 region is CASSVGLASGGELFF. Written as DNA, the CDR3 is TGTGCCAGCAGCGTCGGGTTGGCCAGCGGCGGGGAGCTGTTTTTT.

This clonotype was seen a few times. The chain couples TRBV30 to TRBJ2-7; weak D call: TRBD1 (6 bases). This CDR3 is built from 11 residues. V was trimmed by 3 bases and J by 6 bases, leaving 9 bases between them. In germline, CDR1 is GTSNPN, CDR2 SVGIG (reference sequence). The CDR3 DNA follows: TGTGCCTGGAGAAGAGGGGGCGAGCAGTACTTC. This encodes CAWRRGGEQYF.

This clonotype was seen a handful of times. V and J are TRBV29-1 and TRBJ2-1; the D is unclear. Germline CDR1 is SQVTM and CDR2 is ANQGSEA. The CDR3 contains 12 residues. With 8 bases removed from V and 8 bases from J, the gap between germline ends came to 16 bases. The CDR3 protein is CSTPGSGHEQFF. The CDR3 DNA reads as TGCAGCACACCCGGGTCGGGCCATGAGCAGTTCTTC.